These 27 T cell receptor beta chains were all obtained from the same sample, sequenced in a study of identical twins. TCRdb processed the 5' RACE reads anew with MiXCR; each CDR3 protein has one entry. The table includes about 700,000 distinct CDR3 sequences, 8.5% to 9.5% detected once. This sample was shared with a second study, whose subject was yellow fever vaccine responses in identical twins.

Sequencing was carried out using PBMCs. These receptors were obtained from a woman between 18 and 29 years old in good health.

The CDR3 loop reads CASTHAGGPEQFF. CDR3 nucleotides: TGTGCCAGCACCCACGCGGGAGGGCCTGAGCAGTTCTTC. The J gene is TRBJ2-1, the V gene TRBV7-2, with 9 nucleotides matching TRBD2. The junction had 7 bases not matched to a gene; V was cut back by 7 bases and J by 9 bases. Germline V gene sequence: CDR1 SGHTA, CDR2 FQGNSA. The CDR3 extends over 13 amino acids.

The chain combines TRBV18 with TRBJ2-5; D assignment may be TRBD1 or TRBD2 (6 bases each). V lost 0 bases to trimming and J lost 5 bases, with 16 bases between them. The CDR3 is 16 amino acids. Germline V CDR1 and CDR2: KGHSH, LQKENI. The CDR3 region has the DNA TGTGCCAGCTCACCACCCGAGGGGGGCAGGGAGGAGACCCAGTACTTC. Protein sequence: CASSPPEGGREETQYF.

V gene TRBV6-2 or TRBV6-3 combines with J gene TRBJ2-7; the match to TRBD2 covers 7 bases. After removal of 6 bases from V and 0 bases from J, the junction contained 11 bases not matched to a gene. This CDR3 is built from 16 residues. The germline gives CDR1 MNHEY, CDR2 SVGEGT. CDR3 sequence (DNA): TGTGCCAGCAGCCAGAGAGCGGGATGGAGCTCCTACGAGCAGTACTTC. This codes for CASSQRAGWSSYEQYF.

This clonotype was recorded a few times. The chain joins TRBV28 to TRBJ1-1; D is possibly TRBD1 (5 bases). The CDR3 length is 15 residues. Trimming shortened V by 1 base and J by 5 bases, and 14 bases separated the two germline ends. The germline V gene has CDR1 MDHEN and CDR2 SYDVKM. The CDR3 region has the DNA TGTGCCAGCAGTTTATACGGGGGGGGAGGGACTGAAGCTTTCTTT. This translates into CASSLYGGGGTEAFF.

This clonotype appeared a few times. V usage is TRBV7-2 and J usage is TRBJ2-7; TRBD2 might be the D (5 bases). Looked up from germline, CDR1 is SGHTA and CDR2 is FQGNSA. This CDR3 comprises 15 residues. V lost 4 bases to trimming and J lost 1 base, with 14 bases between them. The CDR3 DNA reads TGTGCCAGCAGCTCCTCTGGAGGCCGTTCCTACGAGCAGTACTTC. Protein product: CASSSSGGRSYEQYF.

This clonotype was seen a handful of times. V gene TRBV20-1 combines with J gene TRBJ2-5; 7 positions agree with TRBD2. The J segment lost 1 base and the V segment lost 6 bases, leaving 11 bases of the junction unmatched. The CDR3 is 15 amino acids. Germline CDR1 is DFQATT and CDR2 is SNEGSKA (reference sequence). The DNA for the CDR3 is TGCAGTGCAGCCCTTACTAGCGTCGGCCAAGAGACCCAGTACTTC. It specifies CSAALTSVGQETQYF.

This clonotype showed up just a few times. The DNA for the CDR3 is TGTGCCAGCAGCGCTGGCGATAGCACTGAGCAGTTCTTC. Translation gives CASSAGDSTEQFF. The J gene is TRBJ2-1, the V gene TRBV9; unclear D gene. From germline, CDR1 is SGDLS and CDR2 YYNGEE. There are 13 residues in the CDR3. Trimming removed 3 bases at V and 9 bases at J, with 13 bases between.

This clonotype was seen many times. CDR3 coding DNA: TGCAGTGCCGCGGGCGGACAGGGGACAGATACGCAGTATTTT. Protein product: CSAAGGQGTDTQYF. The chain employs TRBV20-1 and TRBJ2-3; 9 bases are a match to TRBD1. The CDR3 consists of 14 residues. The germline CDR1 and CDR2 sequences are DFQATT and SNEGSKA (reference sequence). The junction had 7 bases not matched to a gene; V was cut back by 6 bases and J by 3 bases.

The CDR3 sequence: CASRTEYYNSPLHF. CDR3 sequence (DNA): TGTGCCAGCAGGACAGAGTATTATAATTCACCCCTCCACTTT. The genes are TRBV6-1 and TRBJ1-6; perhaps TRBD1 as D (5 bases). V gave up 6 bases and J gave up 4 bases, with 10 bases separating them. This CDR3 has 14 amino acids. Germline values: CDR1 MNHNS, CDR2 SASEGT.

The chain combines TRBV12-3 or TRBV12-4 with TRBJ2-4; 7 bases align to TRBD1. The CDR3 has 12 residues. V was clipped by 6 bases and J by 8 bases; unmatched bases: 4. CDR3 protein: CASSRTGDIQYF. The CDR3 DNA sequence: TGTGCCAGCAGCCGGACAGGCGACATTCAGTACTTC.

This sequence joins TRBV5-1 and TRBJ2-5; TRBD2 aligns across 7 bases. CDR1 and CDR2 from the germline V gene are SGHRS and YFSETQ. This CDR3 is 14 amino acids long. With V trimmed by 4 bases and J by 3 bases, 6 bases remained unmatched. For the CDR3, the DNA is TGCGCCAGCAGCCCTATAGCGGGCAAAGAGACCCAGTACTTC. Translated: CASSPIAGKETQYF.

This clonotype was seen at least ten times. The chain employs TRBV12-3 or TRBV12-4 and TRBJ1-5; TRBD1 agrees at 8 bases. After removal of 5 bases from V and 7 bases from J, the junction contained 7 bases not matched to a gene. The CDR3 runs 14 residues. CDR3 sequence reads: CASSHDRGDQPQHF. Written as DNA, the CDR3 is TGTGCCAGCAGTCACGACAGGGGAGACCAGCCCCAGCATTTT.

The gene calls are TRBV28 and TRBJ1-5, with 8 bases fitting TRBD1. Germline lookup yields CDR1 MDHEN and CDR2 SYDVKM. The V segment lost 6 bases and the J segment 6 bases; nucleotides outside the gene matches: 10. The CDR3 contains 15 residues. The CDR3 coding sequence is TGTGCCAGCAGCCCCAACCAGGGGGCGGTTCAGCCCCAGCATTTT. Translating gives CASSPNQGAVQPQHF. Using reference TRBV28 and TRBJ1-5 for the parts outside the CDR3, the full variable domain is DVKVTQSSRYLVKRTGEKVFLECVQDMDHENMFWYRQDPGLGLRLIYFSYDVKMKEKGDIPEGYSVSREKKERFSLILESASTNQTSMYLCASSPNQGAVQPQHFGDGTRLSIL.

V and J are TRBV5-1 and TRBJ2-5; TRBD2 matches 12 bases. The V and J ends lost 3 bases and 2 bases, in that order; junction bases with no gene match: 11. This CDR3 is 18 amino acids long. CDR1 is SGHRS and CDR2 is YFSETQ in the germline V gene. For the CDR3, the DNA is TGCGCCAGCAGCTCTTGGACTAGCGGGGCCGCCGTGCAAGAGACCCAGTACTTC. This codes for CASSSWTSGAAVQETQYF.

CDR3 loop: CASSQIPGLASYNEQFF. The CDR3 region has the DNA TGTGCCAGCAGCCAAATACCGGGACTCGCCTCCTACAATGAGCAGTTCTTC. The chain joins TRBV14 to TRBJ2-1, with D possibly TRBD2 on 6 matching bases. CDR1 and CDR2 (germline): SGHDN, FVKESK. With 2 bases removed from V and 0 bases from J, the gap between germline ends came to 14 bases. CDR3 length equals 17 residues.

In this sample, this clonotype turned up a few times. This CDR3 is CASSYLDSSGANVLTF. CDR3 coding DNA: TGTGCCAGCAGCTACCTGGATAGCTCTGGGGCCAACGTCCTGACTTTC. This chain links TRBV5-6 with TRBJ2-6, with no clear D. This CDR3 has 16 residues. V lost 3 bases and J lost 0, with 10 bases in between. Looked up from germline, CDR1 is SGHDT and CDR2 is YYEEEE. Supplemented by reference TRBV5-6 and TRBJ2-6, the full variable domain reads DAGVTQSPTHLIKTRGQQVTLRCSPKSGHDTVSWYQQALGQGPQFIFQYYEEEERQRGNFPDRFSGHQFPNYSSELNVNALLLGDSALYLCASSYLDSSGANVLTFGAGSRLTVL.

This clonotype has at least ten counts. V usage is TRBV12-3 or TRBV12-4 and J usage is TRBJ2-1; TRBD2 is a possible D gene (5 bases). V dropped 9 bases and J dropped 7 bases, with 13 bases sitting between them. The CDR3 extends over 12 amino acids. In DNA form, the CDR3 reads TGTGCCAGTGGAGGACGTCCGAATGAGCAGTTCTTC. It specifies CASGGRPNEQFF.

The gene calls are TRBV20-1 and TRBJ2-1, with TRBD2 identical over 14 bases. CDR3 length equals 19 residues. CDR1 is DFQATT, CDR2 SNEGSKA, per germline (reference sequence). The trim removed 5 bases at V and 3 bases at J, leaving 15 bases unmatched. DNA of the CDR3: TGCAGTGCTTCGAGACTAGCGGGAGGGCCTCCTATTTACTACAATGAGCAGTTCTTC. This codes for CSASRLAGGPPIYYNEQFF.

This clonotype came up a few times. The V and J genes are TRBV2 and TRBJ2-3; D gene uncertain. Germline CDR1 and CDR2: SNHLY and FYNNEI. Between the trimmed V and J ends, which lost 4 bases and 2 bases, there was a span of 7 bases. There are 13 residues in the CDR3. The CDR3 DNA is TGTGCCAGCAGTGTGGCAGTCACAGATACGCAGTATTTT. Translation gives CASSVAVTDTQYF.

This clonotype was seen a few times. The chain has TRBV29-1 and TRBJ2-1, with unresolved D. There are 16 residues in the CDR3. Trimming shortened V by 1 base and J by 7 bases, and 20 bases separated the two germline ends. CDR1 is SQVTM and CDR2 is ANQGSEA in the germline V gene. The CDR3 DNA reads TGCAGCGTTGAAGGATGGGCAAGATCGGTAAGAAATGAGCAGTTCTTC. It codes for CSVEGWARSVRNEQFF.

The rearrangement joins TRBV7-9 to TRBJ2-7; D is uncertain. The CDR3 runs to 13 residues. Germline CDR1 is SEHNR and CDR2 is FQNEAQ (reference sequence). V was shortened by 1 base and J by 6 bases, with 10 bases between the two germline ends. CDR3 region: CASSLGSDGEQYF. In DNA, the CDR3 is TGTGCCAGCAGCTTAGGGTCTGACGGCGAGCAGTACTTC.

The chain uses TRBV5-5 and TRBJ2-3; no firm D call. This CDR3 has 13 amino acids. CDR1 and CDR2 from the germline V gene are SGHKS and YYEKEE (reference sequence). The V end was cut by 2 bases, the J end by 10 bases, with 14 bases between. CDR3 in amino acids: CASSLQVREPQYF. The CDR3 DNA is TGTGCCAGCAGCTTACAAGTACGTGAGCCGCAGTATTTT. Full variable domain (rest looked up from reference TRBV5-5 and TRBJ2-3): DAGVTQSPTHLIKTRGQQVTLRCSPISGHKSVSWYQQVLGQGPQFIFQYYEKEERGRGNFPDRFSARQFPNYSSELNVNALLLGDSALYLCASSLQVREPQYFGPGTRLTVL.

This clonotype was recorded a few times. The CDR3 region is CASSLSGELGEQYF. CDR3 coding DNA: TGTGCCAGCAGCTTATCCGGGGAGCTCGGGGAGCAGTACTTC. The chain has TRBV7-2 and TRBJ2-7, with D perhaps TRBD2 (5 bases). Deletions cut 2 bases from V and 7 bases from J, with 15 bases between. Germline lookup yields CDR1 SGHTA and CDR2 FQGNSA. CDR3 size: 14 residues.

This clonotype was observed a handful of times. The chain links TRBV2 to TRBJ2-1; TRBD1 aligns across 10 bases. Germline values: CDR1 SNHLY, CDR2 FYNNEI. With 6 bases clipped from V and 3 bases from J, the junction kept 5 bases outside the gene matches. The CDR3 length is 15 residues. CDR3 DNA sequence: TGTGCCAGCAGCCTTGGGACAGGGGACTACAATGAGCAGTTCTTC. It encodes CASSLGTGDYNEQFF.

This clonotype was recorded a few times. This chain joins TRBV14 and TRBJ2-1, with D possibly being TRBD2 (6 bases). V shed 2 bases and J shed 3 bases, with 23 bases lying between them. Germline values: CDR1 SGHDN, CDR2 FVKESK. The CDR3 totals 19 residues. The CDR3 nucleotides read TGTGCCAGCAGCCAACTCTGGTTCGGGCGGGACGACTTCTACAATGAGCAGTTCTTC. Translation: CASSQLWFGRDDFYNEQFF.

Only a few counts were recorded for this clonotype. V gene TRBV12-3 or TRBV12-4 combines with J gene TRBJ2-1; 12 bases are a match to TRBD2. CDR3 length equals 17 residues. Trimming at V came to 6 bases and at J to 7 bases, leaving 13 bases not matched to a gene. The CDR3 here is CASSPTKTSGGKNEQFF. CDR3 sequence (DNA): TGTGCCAGCAGCCCCACGAAGACTAGCGGGGGAAAAAATGAGCAGTTCTTC.

For the CDR3, the DNA is TGCAGTGCTACGGAGGGGACCTACGAGCAGTACTTC. Protein: CSATEGTYEQYF. This rearrangement joins TRBV20-1 to TRBJ2-7, with D perhaps matching TRBD2 (6 bases). Germline V gives CDR1 DFQATT, CDR2 SNEGSKA (reference sequence). The CDR3 loop spans 12 amino acids. V was clipped by 4 bases and J by 2 bases, with 9 bases between them.